Given below is one TCR beta chain in context. Its antigen is not known. This sample was included in a study of post-analysis software for immune sequencing data. Study conclusions and caveats: The five TRBV segments detected at higher frequency in patients than in controls included TRBV5-6, TRBV5-1 and TRBV20-1.

Sequencing libraries made from TCR beta cDNA carried unique molecular identifiers. TCRdb recomputed calls from the PCR reads with MiXCR, one row per CDR3 protein. The profile shows about 560,000 distinct CDR3 sequences, about 40% of them singletons. V gave up 6 bases and J gave up 0 bases, with 16 bases separating them. Germline assignment: CDR1 DFQATT and CDR2 SNEGSKA (reference sequence). The CDR3 has 15 residues. The material sequenced was blood. This TCR was sampled from a girl aged 10 to 17 with multiple sclerosis. The gene calls are TRBV20-1 and TRBJ2-3, with a weak D call TRBD1 (5 bases). CDR3 coding DNA: TGCAGTGCCTTGACAGTTACCTCTAGCACAGATACGCAGTATTTT. Translated, it gives CSALTVTSSTDTQYF.